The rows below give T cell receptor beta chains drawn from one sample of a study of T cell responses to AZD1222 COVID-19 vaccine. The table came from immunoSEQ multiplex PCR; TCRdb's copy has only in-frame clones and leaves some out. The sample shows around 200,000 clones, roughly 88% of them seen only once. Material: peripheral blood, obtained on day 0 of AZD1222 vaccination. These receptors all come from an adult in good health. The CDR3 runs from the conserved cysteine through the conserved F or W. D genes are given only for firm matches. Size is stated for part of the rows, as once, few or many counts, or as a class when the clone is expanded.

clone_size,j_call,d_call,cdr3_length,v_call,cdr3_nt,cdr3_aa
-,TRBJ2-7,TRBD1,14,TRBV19,TGTGCCAGTAGCCCGGGACAGGCTCCCTACGAGCAGTACTTC,CASSPGQAPYEQYF
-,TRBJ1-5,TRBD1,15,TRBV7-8,TGTGCCAGCAGCCGGCTCAGGACAGGGAATCAGCCCCAGCATTTT,CASSRLRTGNQPQHF
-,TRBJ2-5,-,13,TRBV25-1,TGTGCCAGCAGTTCTCTAGCCCAAGAGACCCAGTACTTC,CASSSLAQETQYF
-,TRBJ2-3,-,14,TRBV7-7,TGTGCTAGCAGCTCAACAGGGAATATAGATACGCAGTATTTT,CASSSTGNIDTQYF
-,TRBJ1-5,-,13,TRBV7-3,TGTGCCAGCAGCTTAAAGAGCAATCAGCCCCAGCATTTT,CASSLKSNQPQHF
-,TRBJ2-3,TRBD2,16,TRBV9,TGTGCCAGCAGCGTATTTCAGCGGGGCAGCACAGATACGCAGTATTTT,CASSVFQRGSTDTQYF
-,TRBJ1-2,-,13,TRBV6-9,TGTGCCAGCAGTTACGGTCTTAACTATGGCTACACCTTC,CASSYGLNYGYTF
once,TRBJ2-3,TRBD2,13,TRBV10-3,TGTGCCATCACCGGGGGGATCACAGATACGCAGTATTTT,CAITGGITDTQYF
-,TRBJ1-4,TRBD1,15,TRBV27,TGTGCCAGCAGCCCGATGGACAGGGTAGTTGAAAAACTGTTTTTT,CASSPMDRVVEKLFF
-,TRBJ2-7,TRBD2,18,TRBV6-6,TGTGCCAGCAGTCCGACTAGAGGCGGGGGGGAAATGTCCTACGAGCAGTACTTC,CASSPTRGGGEMSYEQYF
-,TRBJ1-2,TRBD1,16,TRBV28,TGTGCCAGCAGTTTATTGGGGACAGGGGGCGTAAGGGGCTACACCTTC,CASSLLGTGGVRGYTF